This T cell receptor (beta chain) was sequenced during a study of shared clonotypes between healthy human individuals (dated by TCRdb to 2019 to 2021). Study-wide context: The cohort included a few men and a couple of women between 18 and 49 years of age. For each donor, CD4 naive and CD4 memory were each given three plates, CD8 naive was given two plates, and CD8 memory was given one plate. The study deeply sequenced blood TCR repertoires of about 5 healthy adults to estimate repertoire size and the extent of clonotype sharing between individuals. To increase sequencing depth and limit assay-specific biases, TCR repertoire library preparation and sequencing were carried out by different laboratories using diverse techniques. Between about 0.85 and 9.5 billion PBMCs per donor were obtained by leukapheresis.

General conclusions and limits of the study: Rarefaction of sorted-subset datasets indicated incomplete sequencing despite the large sequencing depth. Sampling was restricted to blood, and TCR repertoires in tissue are likely to differ from TCR repertoires in blood. Because the study included only a small number of donors, the genetic and exposure-history diversity represented was limited. Clonotypes shared by all four sorted-subset donors showed higher generation probabilities than non-shared clonotypes. Sharing across several donors was observed for about 5% of naive CD4, less than 4% of naive CD8, 2% to 2.5% of memory CD4, and roughly 0.4% of memory CD8 clonotypes. Pairwise subsampling led to the expectation that sequencing depth would affect the degree of clonotype sharing among donors. Naive subsets generally had larger estimated clonotype richness than memory subsets did.

TCR CDR3 regions were amplified from genomic DNA by multiplex PCR using the deep immunoSEQ assay. Extracted genomic DNA from each cell subset was spread evenly across all wells of several immunoSEQ 96-well plates, with each plate serving as a replicate. Each replicate PCR for sorted subsets received about 180 ng genomic DNA, equal to about 30,000 T cell genomes. Purified libraries were measured with a Qubit 3.0 fluorometer, size-checked on a Bioanalyzer 2100, and measured again with the KAPA Library Quantification kit. A separate single-read 150-cycle Illumina NextSeq 550 flow cell was used to sequence each immunoSEQ 96-well plate. On the study's bioinformatics: Because the immunoSEQ output included only junctional sequences and no quality scores, the filtering could not be the same as the filtering used for full-length reads. Sequences were annotated with PyIR, a Python wrapper for IgBLAST v1.9, using IMGT germline references to assign V/J genes and CDR3. Reads were removed for weak V/J assignments (E-value above 1e-6), missing CDR3, stop codons, out-of-frame junctions, or ambiguous translated residues. V3J clonotypes were defined as sequences sharing the same inferred V gene, J gene, and CDR3 amino acid sequence. To compute the percentage overlap between repertoires, the number of shared unique clonotypes was divided by the size of the smaller repertoire. RTK rarefaction, the Chao1 estimator, and Recon v2.1 estimates of unobserved clonotypes were used to assess repertoire richness. OLGA was used to compute generation probabilities for all TCRbeta clonotypes that the gDNA method yielded from four donors. Held by TCRdb, this immuneACCESS table contains in-frame sequences only and omits some clones. Under half of the omission traces to an unresolved V gene where checked; the cause of the rest is unknown. V, J and clone size derive from that table, while D and trimming were established from the DNA sequence. For this sample the table gives approximately 2.3 million clones, of which 80% to 95% were detected only once. 0.39% of the sample goes to the ten largest clones.

Donors were healthy HIV-negative adults with no recently reported acute infections or vaccinations. Every donor was a Caucasian adult residing in Nashville, Tennessee, USA. CD4+ T cells were enriched by magnetic negative selection, after which naive cells were positively selected on CD45RA and the negative fraction was taken as the memory subset. After blood collection by leukapheresis, PBMCs were isolated using Ficoll-Histopaque density gradient centrifugation and then cryopreserved in the vapor phase of liquid nitrogen. Purity and quantity of every magnetically sorted T cell population were checked by analytical flow cytometry. From each sorted fraction, genomic DNA was isolated and quantified by UV absorbance on a Nanodrop 2000c. About this clone itself: Its cognate antigen has yet to be identified. Qualities for individual bases were not recorded, and no much larger clone is one base off.

There are 16 amino acids in the CDR3, from cysteine to phenylalanine inclusive. CDR3 DNA is the only sequence kept; it has 48 bases, read in frame from the first base. The germline V and J ends show losses of 4 bases and 1 base respectively, and no gene match explains 6 bases of the junction. The germline V gene supplies CDR1 MDHEN and CDR2 SYDVKM. This TCR derives from a man aged 18 to 29 in good health. Some clones in this sample may be carry-over from other donors' samples. This receptor chain uses TRBV28 and TRBJ2-5, with 10 junctional bases fitting TRBD2. The source material was naive CD4+ T cells from PBMCs. Interpreted using the paper, the cell subset or site label stands for: CD45RA+ positively selected. Here is the DNA: TGTGCCAGCAGTTCGTCGACTAGCGGGCCCCAAGAGACCCAGTACTTC. It specifies CASSSSTSGPQETQYF.